The next 10 T cell receptor beta chains were all read from a single sample in a study of cytomegalovirus exposure and HLA in healthy donors. The study ran its PCR with 60 Vbeta and 13 Jbeta primers. The assay was immunoSEQ multiplex PCR, and TCRdb's table has in-frame clones only and misses some. The table records 150,000 or so clones, about 8.9% of them present only once. Source material: PBMCs. The receptors come from a man aged 50 to 60 in good health and CMV-seronegative.

This clone was seen more than once but under ten times. This chain joins TRBV5-8 and TRBJ1-1, with a weak D call TRBD1 (5 bases). The CDR3 is made up of 14 amino acids. The V and J ends lost 3 bases and 11 bases respectively, with 20 bases between them. Germline V gives CDR1 SGHTS, CDR2 YDEGEE. The CDR3 loop reads CASSSSGTQKAAFF. CDR3 nucleotide sequence: TGTGCCAGCAGCTCTTCCGGGACTCAAAAGGCGGCTTTCTTT.

In this sample, this clone turned up a few times. Other DNA sequences in the same sample also yield this CDR3. The chain uses TRBV6-1 and TRBJ1-2, with 7 bases matching TRBD1. The CDR3 covers 13 residues. Germline lookup yields CDR1 MNHNS and CDR2 SASEGT. J was trimmed by 2 bases and V by 7 bases; bases with no gene match: 4. CDR3 residues: CASTTGANYGYTF. In DNA form, the CDR3 reads TGTGCCAGCACAACAGGGGCGAACTATGGCTACACCTTC.

The chain has TRBV6-4 and TRBJ2-2, with 7 bases that match TRBD1. The ends lost 6 bases at V and 0 bases at J; junction bases unmatched: 4. This CDR3 spans 15 amino acids. Per germline, CDR1 MRHNA and CDR2 SNTAGT. CDR3 loop: CASRPDRANTGELFF. CDR3 coding DNA: TGTGCCAGCAGACCCGACAGGGCGAACACCGGGGAGCTGTTTTTT.

The chain joins TRBV5-1 to TRBJ1-3, with a possible D match to TRBD1 (5 bases). CDR1 SGHRS and CDR2 YFSETQ come from the germline V gene. This CDR3 has 16 amino acids. The germline V and J ends were trimmed by 0 bases and 2 bases, with 12 bases remaining between them. CDR3 nucleotide sequence: TGCGCCAGCAGCTTGGTCTCCGGGACTGCTGGAAACACCATATATTTT. This translates into CASSLVSGTAGNTIYF.

The chain is built from TRBV13 and TRBJ2-3; 7 nucleotides match TRBD2. Germline values: CDR1 PRHDT, CDR2 FYEKMQ (reference sequence). The CDR3 runs to 15 residues. V dropped 5 bases and J dropped 7; count of bases not matched to a gene: 12. CDR3 coding DNA: TGTGCCAGCAGCCTGGCGGCTAGCGGATTAAATACGCAGTATTTT. Protein sequence: CASSLAASGLNTQYF.

The rearrangement uses TRBV19 and TRBJ2-5; 9 bases match TRBD2. CDR1 and CDR2 (germline): LNHDA, SQIVND (reference sequence). V gave up 5 bases and J gave up 6 bases; unmatched junction bases: 10. The CDR3 spans 15 residues. Written as DNA, the CDR3 is TGTGCCAGTAGTTCTGGGCGGGGGGGCGCGAAGACCCAGTACTTC. It encodes CASSSGRGGAKTQYF.

CDR3 loop: CASRGHQPQHF. In nucleotides, the CDR3 is TGTGCCAGCAGGGGGCATCAGCCCCAGCATTTT. This chain uses TRBV6-5 with TRBJ1-5, with a tentative D call TRBD1 (5 bases). V was shortened by 6 bases and J by 5 bases, with 5 bases between the two germline ends. This CDR3 is 11 amino acids long. Germline V gene data show CDR1 as MNHEY and CDR2 as SVGAGI.

The chain has TRBV29-1 and TRBJ2-7; 10 positions agree with TRBD1. Trimming took 7 bases from V and 5 from J; bases not matched to a gene: 5. The CDR3 has 12 residues. From germline, CDR1 is SQVTM and CDR2 ANQGSEA. CDR3 in amino acids: CSARQGADEQYF. DNA for the CDR3: TGCAGCGCCAGACAGGGGGCGGACGAGCAGTACTTC.

This clone was recorded a few times. The chain carries TRBV9 and TRBJ1-1; maybe TRBD1 (6 bases). V lost 4 bases, J lost 3 bases, and 13 bases lay in between. The CDR3 runs 14 residues. Germline V lookup: CDR1 SGDLS, CDR2 YYNGEE. CDR3 loop: CASSLLEGDTEAFF. DNA of the CDR3: TGTGCCAGCAGCCTACTTGAGGGGGACACTGAAGCTTTCTTT.

This clone was picked up a small number of times. This chain uses TRBV19 with TRBJ2-3; TRBD1 matches 11 bases. Germline CDR1 is LNHDA and CDR2 is SQIVND (reference sequence). The CDR3 has 14 residues. With 7 bases clipped from V and 3 bases from J, the junction kept 3 bases outside the gene matches. The CDR3 loop reads CASKDRGQTDTQYF. The CDR3 region has the DNA TGTGCCAGTAAGGACAGGGGGCAAACAGATACGCAGTATTTT.